The entry that follows covers one TCR beta chain sequence. Antigen specificity is unknown. CDR1 LGHNA and CDR2 YSLEER come from the germline V gene. This CDR3 region has 17 residues. V dropped 4 bases and J dropped 1; count of bases not matched to a gene: 6. The sample comes from a study of T cell repertoires in cytomegalovirus infection. Study overall: Public TCR beta signature analysis indicated the presence of both CMV infection and matching HLA type. Study-level findings and limits: Summed public TCR beta family frequency identified CMV carriers bearing the relevant HLA. HLA-C-restricted CMV clonotypes gave the most frequent clonotype in two of eight donors.

MiXCR was run by TCRdb on the reads, yielding one entry per CDR3 protein. The sample yields fewer than 850,000 distinct CDR3 sequences, around 29% seen once. The chain links TRBV4-3 to TRBJ2-2, with 10 bases matching TRBD1. This specimen was cultured CD8+ T cells from PBMCs, taken from culture after CMV antigen stimulation. The receptor was isolated from a human donor in good health (CMV status not recorded). Some clones in this sample may be carry-over from other donors' samples. CDR3 amino acids: CASSRLTGGKNTGELFF. The CDR3 DNA follows: TGCGCCAGCAGCCGTCTGACAGGGGGCAAGAACACCGGGGAGCTGTTTTTT.